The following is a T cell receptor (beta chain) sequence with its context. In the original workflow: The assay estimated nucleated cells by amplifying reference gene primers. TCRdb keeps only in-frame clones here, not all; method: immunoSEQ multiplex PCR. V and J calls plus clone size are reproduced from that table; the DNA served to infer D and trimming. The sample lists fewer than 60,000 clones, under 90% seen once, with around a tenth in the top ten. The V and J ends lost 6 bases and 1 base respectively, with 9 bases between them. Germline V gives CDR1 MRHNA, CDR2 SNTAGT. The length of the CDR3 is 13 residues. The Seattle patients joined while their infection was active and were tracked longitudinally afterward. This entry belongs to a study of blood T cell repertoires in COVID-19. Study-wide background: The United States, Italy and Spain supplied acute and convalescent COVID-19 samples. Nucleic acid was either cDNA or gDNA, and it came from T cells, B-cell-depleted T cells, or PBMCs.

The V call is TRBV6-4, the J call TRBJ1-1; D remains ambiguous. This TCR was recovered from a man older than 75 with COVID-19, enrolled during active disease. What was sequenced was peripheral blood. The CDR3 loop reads CASSLGENTEAFF. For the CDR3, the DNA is TGTGCCAGCAGCCTAGGAGAGAACACTGAAGCTTTCTTT.